Presented here are 15 T cell receptor beta chains from one specimen sequenced in a study of cytomegalovirus exposure and HLA in healthy donors. Both 60 Vbeta primers and 13 Jbeta primers went into the PCR. The repertoire was sequenced with immunoSEQ multiplex PCR; TCRdb's copy has only in-frame clones and lacks some. The data contain approximately 190,000 clones, about 85% of them seen just once; the ten biggest clones take up around 4%. The specimen was PBMCs. Receptor source: a man aged 50 to 60 in good health and CMV-seronegative.

The chain employs TRBV9 and TRBJ2-3; D is unclear. V lost 2 bases and J 2 bases, leaving 9 bases between the germline ends. The CDR3 covers 14 residues. Germline CDR1 is SGDLS and CDR2 is YYNGEE. In DNA, the CDR3 is TGTGCCAGCAGCGTTGTTAGCCTCACAGATACGCAGTATTTT. This encodes CASSVVSLTDTQYF.

The table lists this clone with a count of one. The chain combines TRBV10-2 with TRBJ1-1; the D gene is possibly TRBD1 (5 bases). Germline CDR1 is WSHSY and CDR2 is SAAADI. This CDR3 spans 12 amino acids. V lost 7 bases, J lost 10 bases, and 16 bases lay in between. CDR3 region: CASTIGQGAAFF. In nucleotides, the CDR3 is TGCGCCAGCACGATAGGGCAGGGTGCAGCTTTCTTT.

This chain joins TRBV6-5 and TRBJ1-2, with D unclear. V lost 0 bases and J 5 bases, leaving 10 bases between the germline ends. Germline lookup yields CDR1 MNHEY and CDR2 SVGAGI. This CDR3 has 14 amino acids. The CDR3 bases are TGTGCCAGCAGTTACTCGAGTCCCTATTATGGCTACACCTTC. It translates to CASSYSSPYYGYTF.

The rearrangement uses TRBV10-3 and TRBJ2-3, with D unresolved. The germline gives CDR1 ENHRY, CDR2 SYGVKD. V gave up 4 bases and J gave up 3 bases, with 14 bases separating them. CDR3 length: 15 amino acids. The DNA for the CDR3 is TGTGCCATCAGTGGTAGCCAGTCCCCAACAGATACGCAGTATTTT. Its protein product is CAISGSQSPTDTQYF.

With respect to this clone: Other DNA sequences of this sample code for an identical CDR3. The J gene is TRBJ2-7, the V gene TRBV7-2, with TRBD2 matching 9 bases. The germline gives CDR1 SGHTA, CDR2 FQGNSA. CDR3 length: 17 amino acids. V gave up 4 bases and J gave up 3 bases; unmatched junction bases: 13. The CDR3 spells CASSSTSGGGLSYEQYF. The CDR3 bases are TGTGCCAGCAGCTCGACTAGCGGAGGGGGGCTGAGCTACGAGCAGTACTTC.

This clone was seen once. The chain is built from TRBV2 and TRBJ1-5, with D perhaps matching TRBD1 (5 bases). The V gene's germline CDR1 is SNHLY and CDR2 FYNNEI. The V and J ends lost 5 bases and 0 bases respectively, with 17 bases between them. The length of the CDR3 is 17 residues. CDR3 nucleotide sequence: TGTGCCAGCAGTCTAATGTTAGGACATCGTAGCAATCAGCCCCAGCATTTT. Its translation is CASSLMLGHRSNQPQHF.

V usage is TRBV7-8 and J usage is TRBJ2-7; D may be TRBD2 (5 bases). The germline V and J ends were trimmed by 5 bases and 1 base, with 15 bases remaining between them. The CDR3 has 15 amino acids. Germline V gene sequence: CDR1 SGHVS, CDR2 FQNEAQ. The CDR3 is CASSPPGWRSYEQYF. The CDR3 nucleotides read TGTGCCAGCAGCCCGCCGGGCTGGAGGTCCTACGAGCAGTACTTC.

This chain links TRBV6-1 with TRBJ1-4; unclear D gene. This CDR3 is built from 14 residues. Trimming took off 9 bases at V and 5 bases at J, with 16 bases between the two ends. CDR1 and CDR2 from the germline V gene are MNHNS and SASEGT. The CDR3 DNA follows: TGTGCCAGACCGAGAGGGAGGCGAAATGAAAAACTGTTTTTT. Amino acid sequence: CARPRGRRNEKLFF.

The chain links TRBV19 to TRBJ2-7; 7 bases fit TRBD2. The V segment lost 5 bases and the J segment 1 base; nucleotides outside the gene matches: 8. Germline CDR1 is LNHDA and CDR2 is SQIVND (reference sequence). The CDR3 is 15 amino acids. Here the CDR3 DNA reads TGTGCCAGTAGTTCCCAGGGAGGGCCTTCCTACGAGCAGTACTTC. Residues: CASSSQGGPSYEQYF.

The chain employs TRBV18 and TRBJ2-7; 9 bases fit TRBD1. CDR3 length: 15 amino acids. V dropped 5 bases and J dropped 4; count of bases not matched to a gene: 9. Germline CDR1 KGHSH, CDR2 LQKENI. The CDR3 DNA reads TGTGCCAGCTCATCCGGGACAGGGTCCTTGTACGAGCAGTACTTC. Its translation: CASSSGTGSLYEQYF.

The chain links TRBV5-4 to TRBJ1-2; 9 bases are a match to TRBD1. With 3 bases clipped from V and 4 bases from J, the junction kept 10 bases outside the gene matches. The CDR3 spans 16 residues. Looked up from germline, CDR1 is SGHNT and CDR2 is YYREEE (reference sequence). The CDR3 region is CASSWGGTGYPYGYTF. For the CDR3, the DNA is TGTGCCAGCAGCTGGGGAGGGACAGGGTATCCCTATGGCTACACCTTC.

The genes are TRBV6-5 and TRBJ2-3; the D gene is possibly TRBD1 (6 bases). There are 15 residues in the CDR3. The V and J ends lost 4 bases and 2 bases respectively, with 13 bases between them. Germline V gene sequence: CDR1 MNHEY, CDR2 SVGAGI. CDR3 loop: CASSSGHAHTDTQYF. In nucleotides, the CDR3 is TGTGCCAGCAGTTCGGGACACGCACACACAGATACGCAGTATTTT.

The chain couples TRBV6-5 to TRBJ2-7; tentative D call: TRBD1 (5 bases). Germline-derived CDR1 and CDR2 are MNHEY and SVGAGI. There are 14 residues in the CDR3. Deletions cut 2 bases from V and 3 bases from J, with 11 bases between. The DNA for the CDR3 is TGTGCCAGCAGTTACAAGCAGGGATACTACGAGCAGTACTTC. It translates to CASSYKQGYYEQYF.

The CDR3, as DNA: TGTGCCAGCTCACCACCAGGAGTAGAGACCCAGTACTTC. It translates to CASSPPGVETQYF. V is TRBV18 and J is TRBJ2-5; no firm D call. Between the trimmed V and J ends, which lost 0 bases and 4 bases, there was a span of 6 bases. Looked up from germline, CDR1 is KGHSH and CDR2 is LQKENI. This CDR3 comprises 13 residues.

The rearrangement links TRBV30 to TRBJ1-5; 8 bases line up with TRBD1. V dropped 8 bases and J dropped 3; count of bases not matched to a gene: 9. This CDR3 is 14 amino acids long. The germline CDR1 and CDR2 sequences are GTSNPN and SVGIG (reference sequence). CDR3 residues: CAATGGAFNQPQHF. CDR3 nucleotide sequence: TGTGCCGCTACAGGGGGTGCTTTCAATCAGCCCCAGCATTTT.